A selection of T cell receptor beta chains follows, all from one sample in a study of sequential checkpoint blockade in melanoma. The protocol was immunoSEQ multiplex PCR, while the TCRdb copy is restricted to in-frame clones and leaves out a portion. In the table there are about 27,000 clones, approximately 77% of which are singletons. The source material was CD8+ T cells sorted from blood (inferred from file names), sampled from a patient given nivolumab and ipilimumab in sequence. The receptors were gathered from a human donor with melanoma. The CDR3 runs from the conserved cysteine through the conserved F or W. Fields, in order: D gene, clone size, J gene, V gene, CDR3 protein, CDR3 DNA. A D gene is named only where the DNA matches it firmly. Part of the rows lack a size; the others show once, few, many or a class for expanded clones.

d_call: TRBD1
clone_size: .
j_call: TRBJ1-4
v_call: TRBV5-1
cdr3_aa: CASSPGTGAANEKLFF
cdr3_nt: TGCGCCAGCAGCCCAGGGACAGGCGCGGCTAATGAAAAACTGTTTTTT

d_call: TRBD1
clone_size: few
j_call: TRBJ1-5
v_call: TRBV4-1
cdr3_aa: CASSQADRGDQPQHF
cdr3_nt: TGCGCCAGCAGCCAAGCGGACAGGGGGGATCAGCCCCAGCATTTT

d_call: .
clone_size: .
j_call: TRBJ1-6
v_call: TRBV27
cdr3_aa: CASSLTRAYNSPLHF
cdr3_nt: TGTGCCAGCAGTTTAACCAGGGCCTATAATTCACCCCTCCACTTT

d_call: TRBD1
clone_size: .
j_call: TRBJ2-1
v_call: TRBV4-2
cdr3_aa: CASSLAPGQGALSSYNEQFF
cdr3_nt: TGTGCCAGCAGCCTTGCTCCGGGACAGGGGGCCCTAAGCTCCTACAATGAGCAGTTCTTC

d_call: .
clone_size: .
j_call: TRBJ2-2
v_call: TRBV29-1
cdr3_aa: CSSTTFGGELFF
cdr3_nt: TGCAGCTCTACCACCTTCGGCGGGGAGCTGTTTTTT

d_call: .
clone_size: .
j_call: TRBJ1-1
v_call: TRBV5-4
cdr3_aa: CASTDRNTEAFF
cdr3_nt: TGTGCCTCAACCGACAGGAACACTGAAGCTTTCTTT

d_call: .
clone_size: .
j_call: TRBJ2-7
v_call: TRBV5-4
cdr3_aa: CASSLRESEQYF
cdr3_nt: TGTGCCAGCAGCTTGCGGGAATCCGAGCAGTACTTC

d_call: TRBD2
clone_size: .
j_call: TRBJ2-2
v_call: TRBV19
cdr3_aa: CASSSGETGELFF
cdr3_nt: TGTGCCAGTTCTAGCGGGGAGACCGGGGAGCTGTTTTTT

d_call: .
clone_size: .
j_call: TRBJ1-5
v_call: TRBV9
cdr3_aa: CASSAGGGPNQPQHF
cdr3_nt: TGTGCCAGCAGCGCCGGGGGGGGGCCCAATCAGCCCCAGCATTTT

d_call: TRBD1
clone_size: .
j_call: TRBJ2-1
v_call: TRBV5-6
cdr3_aa: CASSLPGQHSYNEQFF
cdr3_nt: TGTGCCAGCAGCCTACCGGGACAGCACTCCTACAATGAGCAGTTCTTC

d_call: TRBD1
clone_size: .
j_call: TRBJ2-7
v_call: TRBV2
cdr3_aa: CASSETSGGPRYF
cdr3_nt: TGTGCCAGCAGTGAAACATCAGGGGGTCCGCGGTACTTC

d_call: TRBD2
clone_size: .
j_call: TRBJ2-2
v_call: TRBV4-2
cdr3_aa: CASSQDPSGGSGELFF
cdr3_nt: TGTGCCAGCAGCCAAGATCCTAGCGGGGGTTCCGGGGAGCTGTTTTTT

d_call: .
clone_size: .
j_call: TRBJ1-5
v_call: TRBV6-6
cdr3_aa: CASRAALSQPQHF
cdr3_nt: TGTGCCAGCAGGGCCGCCTTAAGTCAGCCCCAGCATTTT

d_call: .
clone_size: .
j_call: TRBJ2-3
v_call: TRBV7-9
cdr3_aa: CAIDAKIGRVADTQYF
cdr3_nt: TGTGCCATCGATGCCAAGATTGGCAGGGTGGCAGATACGCAGTATTTT

d_call: .
clone_size: .
j_call: TRBJ1-6
v_call: TRBV6-7
cdr3_aa: CASSYRGPLNNSPLHF
cdr3_nt: TGTGCCAGCAGTTACCGGGGTCCTTTAAATAATTCACCCCTCCACTTT

d_call: TRBD1
clone_size: .
j_call: TRBJ2-2
v_call: TRBV18
cdr3_aa: CASSQGATGELFF
cdr3_nt: TGTGCCAGCTCACAGGGGGCCACCGGGGAGCTGTTTTTT

d_call: .
clone_size: .
j_call: TRBJ1-2
v_call: TRBV6-5
cdr3_aa: CASSSGRNYGYTF
cdr3_nt: TGTGCCAGCAGTTCCGGCAGGAACTATGGCTACACCTTC

d_call: TRBD1
clone_size: .
j_call: TRBJ2-5
v_call: TRBV10-2
cdr3_aa: CASSDGTEIGETQYF
cdr3_nt: TGCGCCAGCAGTGATGGGACAGAAATCGGGGAGACCCAGTACTTC

d_call: .
clone_size: .
j_call: TRBJ1-1
v_call: TRBV7-9
cdr3_aa: CASTGTGTLNTEAFF
cdr3_nt: TGTGCCAGCACCGGAACCGGGACACTGAACACTGAAGCTTTCTTT